The clone carrying this T cell receptor (beta chain) was seen a handful of times. Its matching antigen is unknown. This CDR3 is also generated by other DNA sequences in the sample. The record originates from a study of shared clonotypes between healthy human individuals. Study outcomes and limitations: Only blood was sampled, and tissue TCR repertoires likely differ from blood ones. Among the subsets, naive ones generally showed larger estimated richness than memory ones.

The repertoire was sequenced with immunoSEQ multiplex PCR; TCRdb's copy has only in-frame clones and lacks some. This table holds 2 million to 2.5 million clones, 92% found once. CDR3 length: 13 residues. Between the trimmed V and J ends, which lost 3 bases and 1 base, there was a span of 5 bases. CDR1 MNHEY and CDR2 SMNVEV come from the germline V gene (reference sequence). Both subsets, CD45RA+ naive and CD45RA-negative memory, were split from the CD4+ cells. The clonotype originates from a man aged 18 to 35 in good health. Some clones in this sample may be carry-over from other donors' samples. The gene calls are TRBV27 and TRBJ2-3; possible D gene TRBD2, 5 bases. Sample: naive CD4+ T cells from PBMCs. Documented subset: CD45RA+ positively selected. Here the CDR3 DNA reads TGTGCCAGCAGTTTGCGGGGCACAGATACGCAGTATTTT. This codes for CASSLRGTDTQYF.